This T cell receptor (beta chain) originates from a study of control samples from healthy donors and cancer patients. Sequencing used immunoSEQ multiplex PCR; TCRdb keeps in-frame clones, though not all of them. The sample consists of approximately 82,000 clones, 87% of them appearing once. The V end was cut by 3 bases, the J end by 4 bases, with 13 bases between. The CDR3 spans 14 residues. The germline CDR1 and CDR2 sequences are GTSNPN and SVGIG (reference sequence). J is TRBJ2-1 and V is TRBV30, with D perhaps TRBD1 (7 bases). This sequence was found in a man in his forties or fifties in good health. The material sequenced was blood. The CDR3: CAWRGAGGYNEQFF. The CDR3 region has the DNA TGTGCCTGGAGGGGGGCAGGGGGGTACAATGAGCAGTTCTTC.